The 17 T cell receptor beta chains below were found in one sample sequenced in a study of glioma-infiltrating T cells after dendritic cell vaccination. The repertoire was sequenced with immunoSEQ multiplex PCR; TCRdb's copy has only in-frame clones and lacks some. The data contain around 67,000 clones, 80% to 85% of them singletons. Sample: blood, taken before dendritic cell vaccination. These receptors all stem from a human donor with glioblastoma.

This rearrangement joins TRBV19 to TRBJ2-1; the D gene is possibly TRBD1 (6 bases). Trimming took 1 base from V and 6 from J, leaving 13 bases between them. From germline, CDR1 is LNHDA and CDR2 SQIVND (reference sequence). The CDR3 is 15 residues long. CDR3 in DNA: TGTGCCAGTAGTATAGTAGCACAGGGTATCAATGAGCAGTTCTTC. This sequence encodes CASSIVAQGINEQFF.

The V and J genes are TRBV6-1 and TRBJ1-2, with D perhaps TRBD1 (5 bases). Germline-derived CDR1 and CDR2 are MNHNS and SASEGT. V was cut by 7 bases and J by 4 bases, with 10 bases left in between. The CDR3 extends over 12 amino acids. For the CDR3, the DNA is TGTGCCAGCACACTCAGGGTCTATGGCTACACCTTC. It codes for CASTLRVYGYTF.

The genes are TRBV6-5 and TRBJ1-4; 9 bases line up with TRBD1. With V trimmed by 2 bases and J by 7 bases, 8 bases remained unmatched. Germline CDR1 is MNHEY and CDR2 is SVGAGI. This CDR3 contains 16 residues. The CDR3 region is CASSYGGGQGFEKLFF. The CDR3 DNA reads as TGTGCCAGCAGTTACGGGGGGGGACAGGGATTTGAAAAACTGTTTTTT.

V and J are TRBV15 and TRBJ2-7; 7 nucleotides align to TRBD1. The V gene end was trimmed by 1 base and the J gene end by 2 bases; junction bases not matched to a gene: 2. Germline CDR1 is LNHNV and CDR2 is YYDKDF (reference sequence). The CDR3 has 14 amino acids. CDR3 DNA: TGTGCCACCAGCAGAGGGACAGGCCCCTACGAGCAGTACTTC. The encoded protein is CATSRGTGPYEQYF.

This clone was seen only a few times. V is TRBV7-6 and J is TRBJ2-1, with D uncertain. Trimming removed 5 bases at V and 5 bases at J, with 13 bases between. The germline V gene encodes CDR1 SGHVS and CDR2 FNYEAQ. The CDR3 runs 14 residues. The chain's CDR3 is CASSAEADNNEQFF. CDR3 nucleotide sequence: TGTGCCAGCAGCGCCGAGGCAGATAACAATGAGCAGTTCTTC. The full variable domain, in which reference TRBV7-6 and TRBJ2-1 provide the parts outside the CDR3, is GAGVSQSPRYKVTKRGQDVALRCDPISGHVSLYWYRQALGQGPEFLTYFNYEAQQDKSGLPNDRFSAERPEGSISTLTIQRTEQRDSAMYRCASSAEADNNEQFFGPGTRLTVL.

This chain joins TRBV25-1 and TRBJ1-4; TRBD1 aligns across 9 bases. The CDR3 consists of 16 residues. Looked up from germline, CDR1 is MGHDK and CDR2 is SYGVNS. Losses at the gene ends were 1 base for V and 7 bases for J; bases not matched to a gene: 7. The CDR3 sequence: CASSEWGTGLGEKLFF. The CDR3 bases are TGTGCCAGCAGTGAATGGGGGACAGGGCTAGGTGAAAAACTGTTTTTT.

This chain connects TRBV6-1 to TRBJ2-7; 8 bases agree with TRBD1. The CDR3 runs to 13 residues. Trimming took 6 bases from V and 11 from J; bases not matched to a gene: 12. The germline V gene has CDR1 MNHNS and CDR2 SASEGT. CDR3 bases: TGTGCCAGCAGACGCGGGACAGGAGACGGGGAGTACTTC. Translating gives CASRRGTGDGEYF.

V and J are TRBV30 and TRBJ1-3; no firm D call. This CDR3 is 13 amino acids long. Germline V lookup: CDR1 GTSNPN, CDR2 SVGIG (reference sequence). The V end was cut by 0 bases, the J end by 4 bases, with 7 bases between. Here the CDR3 reads CAWSVRRGNTIYF. The DNA of the CDR3 is TGTGCCTGGAGTGTACGGAGGGGAAACACCATATATTTT. The variable domain in full, with the rest retrieved from reference TRBV30 and TRBJ1-3, is SQTIHQWPATLVQPVGSPLSLECTVEGTSNPNLYWYRQAAGRGLQLLFYSVGIGQISSEVPQNLSASRPQDRQFILSSKKLLLSDSGFYLCAWSVRRGNTIYFGEGSWLTVV.

About this clone itself: The sample has other DNA sequences that encode this CDR3 too. The chain links TRBV5-4 to TRBJ1-4; D ambiguous. V lost 2 bases and J 0 bases, leaving 5 bases between the germline ends. The germline V gene has CDR1 SGHNT and CDR2 YYREEE (reference sequence). CDR3 length equals 14 residues. Here the CDR3 DNA reads TGTGCCAGCAGCTTAGGAGCAACTAATGAAAAACTGTTTTTT. Translating gives CASSLGATNEKLFF. Complete variable domain (other parts from reference TRBV5-4 and TRBJ1-4): ETGVTQSPTHLIKTRGQQVTLRCSSQSGHNTVSWYQQALGQGPQFIFQYYREEENGRGNFPPRFSGLQFPNYSSELNVNALELDDSALYLCASSLGATNEKLFFGSGTQLSVL.

This chain joins TRBV11-2 and TRBJ1-2; 8 bases match TRBD1. The CDR3 totals 11 residues. Trimming removed 5 bases from V and 13 bases from J; junction bases left unmatched: 6. Germline CDR1 reads SGHAT; CDR2 reads FQNNGV. For the CDR3, the DNA is TGTGCCAGCAGCCACGGACAGGGCCCCACCTTC. This encodes CASSHGQGPTF.

The V call is TRBV4-1, the J call TRBJ1-5, with D possibly matching TRBD1 (6 bases). The CDR3 is 15 residues long. CDR1 MGHRA and CDR2 YSYEKL come from the germline V gene. With 4 bases removed from V and 2 bases from J, the gap between germline ends came to 12 bases. CDR3 protein: CASSLVEGGNQPQHF. CDR3 in DNA: TGCGCCAGCAGCCTCGTAGAGGGGGGCAATCAGCCCCAGCATTTT.

The V gene is TRBV27, the J gene TRBJ1-2, with a weak D call TRBD1 (6 bases). V gave up 4 bases and J gave up 4 bases, with 19 bases separating them. The germline CDR1 and CDR2 sequences are MNHEY and SMNVEV (reference sequence). This CDR3 has 16 amino acids. CDR3 sequence (DNA): TGTGCCAGCAGTTCAAGGGCGGTCACACAGGGCTATGGCTACACCTTC. Encoded protein: CASSSRAVTQGYGYTF.

This sequence joins TRBV2 and TRBJ1-6; tentatively, D is TRBD1 (6 bases). The CDR3 is made up of 15 amino acids. V was cut by 9 bases and J by 4 bases, with 16 bases left in between. The V gene's germline CDR1 is SNHLY and CDR2 FYNNEI. CDR3 bases: TGTGCCAGTATACTGACAGGCGTATATAATTCACCCCTCCACTTT. This sequence encodes CASILTGVYNSPLHF.

The chain employs TRBV18 and TRBJ2-7; 10 bases align to TRBD1. V lost 3 bases to trimming and J lost 6 bases; unmatched junction nucleotides: 2. Germline assignment: CDR1 KGHSH and CDR2 LQKENI. The CDR3 length is 13 residues. The CDR3 sequence is CASSPRDRGEQYF. DNA for the CDR3: TGTGCCAGCTCACCCCGGGACAGGGGCGAGCAGTACTTC. Complete variable domain (other parts from reference TRBV18 and TRBJ2-7): NAGVMQNPRHLVRRRGQEARLRCSPMKGHSHVYWYRQLPEEGLKFMVYLQKENIIDESGMPKERFSAEFPKEGPSILRIQQVVRGDSAAYFCASSPRDRGEQYFGPGTRLTVT.

This clone was picked up a small number of times. The chain recombines TRBV15 with TRBJ1-5; TRBD1 matches 9 bases. J gave up 8 bases and V 1 base, and 12 bases lay outside the gene matches. The germline CDR1 and CDR2 sequences are LNHNV and YYDKDF (reference sequence). The CDR3 totals 17 residues. The CDR3 coding sequence is TGTGCCACCAGCAGAGGGTGGGGACAGGGAAATGGAGAGCCCCAGCATTTT. Translation gives CATSRGWGQGNGEPQHF.

The CDR3 loop is CASSLDNYNEQFF. In DNA, the CDR3 is TGTGCCAGCAGCTTGGACAACTACAATGAGCAGTTCTTC. The rearrangement links TRBV5-4 to TRBJ2-1; no firm D call. V was cut by 0 bases and J by 3 bases, with 4 bases left in between. The germline gives CDR1 SGHNT, CDR2 YYREEE (reference sequence). This CDR3 comprises 13 residues. Complete variable domain (other parts from reference TRBV5-4 and TRBJ2-1): ETGVTQSPTHLIKTRGQQVTLRCSSQSGHNTVSWYQQALGQGPQFIFQYYREEENGRGNFPPRFSGLQFPNYSSELNVNALELDDSALYLCASSLDNYNEQFFGPGTRLTVL.

The chain is built from TRBV7-9 and TRBJ2-1; 8 nucleotides line up with TRBD2. The CDR3 sequence is 16 residues long. Germline loops: CDR1 SEHNR, CDR2 FQNEAQ (reference sequence). With 5 bases clipped from V and 8 bases from J, the junction kept 14 bases outside the gene matches. The CDR3 DNA reads as TGTGCCAGCAGCCCGATCGGGGCGGGGGGTAGGGATGAGCAGTTCTTC. Amino acid sequence: CASSPIGAGGRDEQFF.